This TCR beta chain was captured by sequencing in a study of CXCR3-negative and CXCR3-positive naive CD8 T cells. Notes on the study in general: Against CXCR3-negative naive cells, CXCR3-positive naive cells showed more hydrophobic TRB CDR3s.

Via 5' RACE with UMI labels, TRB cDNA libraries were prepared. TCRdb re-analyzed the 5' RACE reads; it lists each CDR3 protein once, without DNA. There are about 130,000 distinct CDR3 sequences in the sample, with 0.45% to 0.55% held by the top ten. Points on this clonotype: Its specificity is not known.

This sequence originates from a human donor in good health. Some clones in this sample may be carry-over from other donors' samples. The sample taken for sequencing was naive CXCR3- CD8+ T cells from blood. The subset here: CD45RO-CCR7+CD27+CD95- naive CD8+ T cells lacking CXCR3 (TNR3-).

CDR3 sequence reads: CASSSRGSREEQFF. The chain is built from TRBV2 and TRBJ2-1; no DNA is available, so the TRBD2 call from TCRdb remains unchecked. This CDR3 has 14 residues. Looked up from germline, CDR1 is SNHLY and CDR2 is FYNNEI.